The rows below give T cell receptor beta chains drawn from one sample of a study of breast tumors, draining lymph nodes, adjacent tissues. Each CDR3 protein gets one entry after TCRdb re-called the multiplex PCR reads with MiXCR. The table lists about 180,000 distinct CDR3 sequences, around a third of them singletons, with over 3.5% in the top ten. Sequencing was performed on axillary lymph node tissue. The receptor source for this set is a female donor with breast cancer. Some clones in this sample may be carry-over from other donors' samples. Each CDR3 is given with its conserved first and last residue. The D gene is left open where the match is weak. Clone size appears in some rows only: once, few, many, or a class for an expanded clone.

size,D,J,V,CDR3,DNA
NA,NA,TRBJ1-5,TRBV29-1,CSVGFGDSNQLQHF,TGCAGCGTGGGGTTCGGGGATAGCAATCAGCTCCAGCATTTT
many,NA,TRBJ2-7,TRBV4-2,CASSQGGNSYEQYF,TGTGCCAGCAGCCAAGGGGGGAACTCCTACGAGCAGTACTTC
many,NA,TRBJ1-6,TRBV27,CASRITSAGVGPLHF,TGTGCCAGCAGGATAACGTCGGCGGGAGTTGGACCCCTCCACTTT
NA,TRBD2,TRBJ2-1,TRBV19,CASYSLTSGYNEQFF,TGTGCCAGTTACTCCTTGACTAGCGGTTACAATGAGCAGTTCTTT
many,NA,TRBJ2-5,TRBV5-4,CASSTVEEGETQYF,TGTGCCAGCAGCACTGTTGAGGAGGGGGAGACCCAGTACTTC
few,NA,TRBJ1-5,TRBV6-1,CASSEVGRGPGQPQHF,TGTGCCAGCAGTGAAGTTGGGCGGGGGCCGGGTCAGCCCCAGCATTTT
NA,TRBD1,TRBJ2-2,TRBV7-3,CASSTGTGGRGNTRELFF,TGTGCCAGCAGCACCGGGACAGGGGGCCGTGGAAACACCAGGGAGCTGTTTTTT
NA,NA,TRBJ2-7,TRBV6-5,CASSYSIGGYGDKQYF,TGTGCCAGCAGTTACTCAATCGGTGGTTACGGGGACAAACAGTACTTC
many,TRBD1,TRBJ1-6,TRBV19,CASSIKGQGPPLHF,TGTGCCAGTAGTATCAAGGGACAGGGCCCACCCCTCCACTTT
many,TRBD1,TRBJ2-5,TRBV7-9,CASSLGGGGETQYF,TGTGCCAGCAGCTTAGGAGGGGGCGGAGAGACCCAGTACTTC
once,TRBD1,TRBJ2-5,TRBV24-1,CAASDRGGDRGYGETQYF,TGTGCCGCCAGTGACCGGGGGGGGGACAGGGGATATGGAGAGACCCAGTACTTC
many,TRBD2,TRBJ2-3,TRBV12-3/TRBV12-4,CASSNLAGELGTQYF,TGTGCCAGCAGTAACCTAGCGGGAGAACTAGGTACGCAGTATTTT
NA,NA,TRBJ2-3,TRBV6-1,CASSQEDDRDTQYF,TGTGCCAGCAGTCAAGAAGACGATAGAGATACGCAGTATTTT
NA,NA,TRBJ1-4,TRBV4-3,CASSQGFCGGEKLFF,TGCGCCAGCAGCCAAGGATTCTGTGGGGGTGAAAAACTGTTTTTT
many,TRBD1,TRBJ1-2,TRBV5-8,CASSETGTGYGGYGYTF,TGTGCCAGCAGCGAGACCGGGACAGGGTACGGGGGCTATGGCTACACCTTC
NA,TRBD2,TRBJ2-5,TRBV12-3/TRBV12-4,CASSRGLAGEETQYF,TGTGCCAGCAGCCGGGGACTAGCGGGAGAAGAGACCCAGTACTTC
many,TRBD2,TRBJ2-1,TRBV19,CASAGLAVYNEQFF,TGTGCCAGTGCAGGACTAGCGGTGTACAATGAGCAGTTCTTC
many,NA,TRBJ2-3,TRBV12-3/TRBV12-4,CASSLGGPRDTQYF,TGTGCCAGCAGTTTAGGAGGTCCCAGAGATACGCAGTATTTT
many,NA,TRBJ1-2,TRBV25-1,CASSDLGEYGYTF,TGTGCCAGCAGTGACCTAGGGGAATATGGCTACACCTTC
many,NA,TRBJ1-4,TRBV15,CATRGRRAKNEKLFF,TGTGCCACCAGGGGGCGCAGGGCAAAAAATGAAAAACTGTTTTTT
many,TRBD2,TRBJ2-3,TRBV15,CATSREGSGGLTDTQYF,TGTGCCACCAGCAGGGAGGGTAGCGGGGGCCTCACAGATACGCAGTATTTT
many,TRBD1,TRBJ1-5,TRBV30,CAWSADREQPQHF,TGTGCCTGGAGTGCGGACAGGGAGCAGCCCCAGCATTTT
NA,NA,TRBJ1-1,TRBV7-2,CASSPGTQNTEAFF,TGTGCCAGCAGCCCAGGGACACAGAACACTGAAGCTTTCTTT
many,NA,TRBJ2-2,TRBV10-1,CASSDTRGTGELFF,TGCGCCAGCAGTGACACCCGGGGCACCGGGGAGCTGTTTTTT
many,TRBD2,TRBJ2-3,TRBV4-1,CASSQGRWASGGITDTQYF,TGCGCCAGCAGCCAAGGGAGATGGGCTAGCGGGGGCATCACAGATACGCAGTATTTT
NA,NA,TRBJ1-1,TRBV29-1,CSVEGAGSNTEAFF,TGCAGCGTTGAGGGGGCTGGGTCGAACACTGAAGCTTTCTTT
many,NA,TRBJ2-3,TRBV7-9,CASSERTPRPTDTQYF,TGTGCCAGCAGCGAACGGACTCCGAGACCCACAGATACGCAGTATTTT
NA,TRBD1,TRBJ2-3,TRBV7-2,CASSLGAGTGGTDPQYF,TGTGCCAGCAGCTTAGGTGCTGGGACAGGGGGCACAGATCCGCAGTATTTT
many,NA,TRBJ2-3,TRBV11-2,CASSLVTTSTDTQYF,TGTGCCAGCAGCTTAGTAACTACTAGCACAGATACGCAGTATTTT
many,NA,TRBJ2-5,TRBV7-3,CASSPRPEGTQYF,TGTGCCAGCAGCCCTAGGCCGGAAGGGACCCAGTACTTC
NA,TRBD2,TRBJ2-7,TRBV29-1,CSVVLRTSGRASYEQYF,TGCAGCGTTGTTTTAAGGACTAGCGGGAGGGCCTCTTACGAGCAGTACTTC
many,NA,TRBJ2-2,TRBV4-2,CASSQGGGNTGELFF,TGTGCCAGCAGCCAAGGGGGAGGGAACACCGGGGAGCTGTTTTTT
many,NA,TRBJ1-2,TRBV10-2,CASSEDTINYGYTF,TGCGCCAGCAGTGAAGACACCATTAACTATGGCTACACCTTC
NA,TRBD1,TRBJ2-7,TRBV6-2/TRBV6-3,CAGVDRGPYEQYF,TGTGCCGGCGTAGACAGGGGGCCCTACGAGCAGTACTTC
many,NA,TRBJ1-4,TRBV4-2,CASSQSPRARATNEKLFF,TGTGCCAGCAGCCAATCTCCCCGGGCCAGAGCAACTAATGAAAAACTGTTTTTT
few,TRBD2,TRBJ2-3,TRBV6-2/TRBV6-3,CASSYAILAGGPDTQYF,TGTGCCAGCAGTTACGCCATTTTGGCGGGGGGGCCTGATACGCAGTATTTT
NA,NA,TRBJ1-5,TRBV5-5,CASSIDYSQLYSNQPQHF,TGTGCCAGCAGCATTGACTATTCACAGCTCTATAGCAATCAGCCCCAGCATTTT
many,NA,TRBJ2-1,TRBV5-1,CASSLNQGSYNEQFF,TGCGCCAGCAGCTTGAATCAGGGCTCCTACAATGAGCAGTTCTTC
many,NA,TRBJ1-2,TRBV19,CASSIWGPNYGYTF,TGTGCCAGTAGTATTTGGGGTCCTAACTATGGCTACACCTTC
many,NA,TRBJ2-3,TRBV7-2,CASSFPSGPRGRDTQYF,TGTGCCAGCAGCTTTCCCTCTGGGCCGAGGGGGAGAGATACGCAGTATTTT
NA,NA,TRBJ1-5,TRBV12-3/TRBV12-4,CASSFNGGKNQPQHF,TGTGCCAGCAGTTTCAACGGGGGGAAGAATCAGCCCCAGCATTTT
many,TRBD1,TRBJ2-5,TRBV24-1,CATSDRRTGGMETQYF,TGTGCCACCAGTGATCGCCGGACAGGGGGCATGGAGACCCAGTACTTC